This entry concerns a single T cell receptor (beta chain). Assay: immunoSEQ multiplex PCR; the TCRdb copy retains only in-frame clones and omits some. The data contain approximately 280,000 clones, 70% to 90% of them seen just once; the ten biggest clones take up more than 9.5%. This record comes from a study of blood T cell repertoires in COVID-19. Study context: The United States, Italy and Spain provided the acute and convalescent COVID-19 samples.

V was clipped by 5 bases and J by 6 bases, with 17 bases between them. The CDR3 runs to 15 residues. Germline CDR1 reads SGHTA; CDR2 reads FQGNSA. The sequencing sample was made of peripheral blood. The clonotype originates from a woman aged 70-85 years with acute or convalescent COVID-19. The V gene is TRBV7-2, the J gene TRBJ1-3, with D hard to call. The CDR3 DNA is TGTGCCAGCAGCAAGACGGTTTTTCAGGAAAACACCATATATTTT. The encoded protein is CASSKTVFQENTIYF. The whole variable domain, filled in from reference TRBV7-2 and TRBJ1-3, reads GAGVSQSPSNKVTEKGKDVELRCDPISGHTALYWYRQSLGQGLEFLIYFQGNSAPDKSGLPSDRFSAERTGGSVSTLTIQRTQQEDSAVYLCASSKTVFQENTIYFGEGSWLTVV.